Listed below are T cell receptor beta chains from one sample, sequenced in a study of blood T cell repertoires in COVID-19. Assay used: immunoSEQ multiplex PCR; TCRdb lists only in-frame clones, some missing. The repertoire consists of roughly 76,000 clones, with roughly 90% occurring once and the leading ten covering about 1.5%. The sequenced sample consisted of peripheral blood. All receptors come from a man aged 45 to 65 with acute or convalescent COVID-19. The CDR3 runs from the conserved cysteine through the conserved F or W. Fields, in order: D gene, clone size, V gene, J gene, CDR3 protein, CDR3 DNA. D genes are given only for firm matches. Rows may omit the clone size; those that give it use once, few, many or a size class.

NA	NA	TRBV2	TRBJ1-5	CASGSLRDQPQHF	TGTGCCAGTGGTTCCCTCAGGGATCAGCCCCAGCATTTT
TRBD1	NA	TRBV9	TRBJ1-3	CASSVQGASGNTIYF	TGTGCCAGCAGCGTCCAGGGGGCCTCTGGAAACACCATATATTTT
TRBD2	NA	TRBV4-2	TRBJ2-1	CASRLAGGPASPYNEQFF	TGTGCCAGCAGGTTAGCGGGGGGCCCGGCATCCCCCTACAATGAGCAGTTCTTC
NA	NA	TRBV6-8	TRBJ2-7	CAPVRSGERGLEQYF	TGTGCTCCCGTCCGGTCCGGAGAGCGCGGCCTCGAGCAGTACTTC
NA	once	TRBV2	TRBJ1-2	CAGPKGVYYGYTF	TGTGCCGGCCCAAAAGGGGTCTACTATGGCTACACCTTC
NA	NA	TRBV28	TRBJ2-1	CASSLFLLSNEQFF	TGTGCCAGCAGTTTATTTCTCCTGAGCAATGAGCAGTTCTTC
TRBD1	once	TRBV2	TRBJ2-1	CAGNRGLEDEQFF	TGTGCCGGAAACAGGGGATTAGAGGATGAGCAGTTCTTC
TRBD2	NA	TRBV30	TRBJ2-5	CAWEKRGGSQKTQYF	TGTGCCTGGGAAAAACGCGGGGGATCCCAAAAGACCCAGTACTTC
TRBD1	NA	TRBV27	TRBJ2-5	CASSLWGAGTGQETQYF	TGTGCCAGCAGTTTATGGGGCGCGGGGACAGGGCAAGAGACCCAGTACTTC
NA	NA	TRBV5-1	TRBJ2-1	CASSWPRAADEQFF	TGCGCCAGCAGCTGGCCCAGGGCCGCGGATGAGCAGTTCTTC
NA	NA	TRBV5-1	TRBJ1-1	CASSPQVGGRGGDTEAFF	TGCGCCAGCAGCCCCCAGGTTGGGGGTCGGGGGGGAGACACTGAAGCTTTCTTT
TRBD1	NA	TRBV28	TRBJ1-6	CASIKGDRANSPLHF	TGTGCCAGCATTAAGGGGGACAGGGCGAATTCACCCCTCCACTTT
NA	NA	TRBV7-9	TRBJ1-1	CASSLGYGNTEAFF	TGTGCCAGCAGCTTAGGGTACGGGAACACTGAAGCTTTCTTT
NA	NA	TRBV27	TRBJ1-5	CASSRDSRNQPQHF	TGTGCCAGCAGCAGAGACAGCCGCAATCAGCCCCAGCATTTT
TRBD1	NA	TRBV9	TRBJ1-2	CASSVDTGDYGYTF	TGTGCCAGCAGCGTAGATACAGGGGACTATGGCTACACCTTC
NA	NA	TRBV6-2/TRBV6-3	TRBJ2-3	CASSPGASHSDTQYF	TGTGCCAGCAGTCCCGGCGCATCCCACAGTGATACGCAGTATTTT
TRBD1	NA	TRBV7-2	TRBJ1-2	CASSLGGTGLGYTF	TGTGCCAGCAGCTTAGGGGGGACAGGGTTAGGCTACACCTTC
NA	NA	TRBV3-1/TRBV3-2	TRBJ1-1	CASSQDYGVEAFF	TGTGCCAGCAGCCAAGACTATGGTGTTGAAGCTTTCTTT
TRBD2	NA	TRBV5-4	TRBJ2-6	CASSAGGSGANVLTF	TGTGCCAGCAGCGCGGGGGGGAGCGGGGCCAACGTCCTGACTTTC
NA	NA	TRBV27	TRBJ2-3	CASSFLDSTDTQYF	TGTGCCAGCAGTTTCCTAGATAGCACAGATACGCAGTATTTT
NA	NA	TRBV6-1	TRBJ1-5	CASSDFVGGAGYSNQPQHF	TGTGCCAGCAGTGACTTTGTGGGTGGGGCTGGGTATAGCAATCAGCCCCAGCATTTT
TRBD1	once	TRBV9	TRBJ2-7	CASSAWDRVHDEQYF	TGTGCCAGCAGCGCCTGGGACAGGGTACACGACGAGCAGTACTTC
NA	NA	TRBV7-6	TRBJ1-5	CASRRQTNQPQHF	TGTGCCAGCAGACGACAGACGAATCAGCCCCAGCATTTT
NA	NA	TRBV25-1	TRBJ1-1	CASSKVSGGMNTEAFF	TGTGCCAGCAGTAAGGTATCGGGTGGTATGAACACTGAAGCTTTCTTT
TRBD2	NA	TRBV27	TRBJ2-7	CASMPSGTYEQYF	TGTGCCAGCATGCCTAGCGGTACCTACGAGCAGTACTTC
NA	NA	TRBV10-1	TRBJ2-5	CARGLAPVKETQYF	TGCGCCAGGGGGCTGGCGCCGGTAAAAGAGACCCAGTACTTC
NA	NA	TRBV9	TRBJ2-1	CASSPRELTPSYNEQFF	TGTGCCAGCAGCCCACGGGAGCTCACTCCCTCCTACAATGAGCAGTTCTTC
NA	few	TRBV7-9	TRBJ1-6	CASSLGEVWSSYNSPLHF	TGTGCCAGCAGCTTAGGGGAGGTGTGGAGCTCCTATAATTCACCCCTCCACTTT
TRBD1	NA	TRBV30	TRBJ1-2	CAWSSYRAGTPGQGGYGYTF	TGTGCCTGGAGTTCTTACCGCGCCGGAACACCGGGACAGGGGGGCTATGGCTACACCTTC
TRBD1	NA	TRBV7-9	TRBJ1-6	CASSKGQGANSPLHF	TGTGCCAGCAGCAAGGGACAGGGGGCGAATTCACCCCTCCACTTT
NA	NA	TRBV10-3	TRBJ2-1	CAISEPGQSSYNEQFF	TGTGCCATCAGTGAGCCGGGACAAAGCTCCTACAATGAGCAGTTCTTC
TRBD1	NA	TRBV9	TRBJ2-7	CASSEDRAVGNEQYF	TGTGCCAGCAGCGAGGACAGGGCGGTCGGGAACGAGCAGTACTTC
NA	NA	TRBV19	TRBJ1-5	CASDDTGNQPQHF	TGTGCCAGTGATGACACAGGCAATCAGCCCCAGCATTTT
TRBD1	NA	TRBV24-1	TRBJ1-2	CATSDLVDRGDGNGYTF	TGTGCCACCAGTGATTTGGTAGACAGGGGAGATGGTAATGGCTACACCTTC
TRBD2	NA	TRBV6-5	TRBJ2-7	CAARASGSDEQYF	TGTGCCGCCCGAGCTAGCGGGAGCGACGAGCAGTACTTC
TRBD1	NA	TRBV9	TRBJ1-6	CASSTEGATYNSPLHF	TGTGCCAGCAGCACTGAGGGGGCAACCTATAATTCACCCCTCCACTTT
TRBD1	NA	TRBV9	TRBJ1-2	CASSVGGTGGISGYTF	TGTGCCAGCAGCGTAGGAGGGACAGGGGGGATTTCTGGCTACACCTTC
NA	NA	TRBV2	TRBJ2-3	CASRGGRLGTDTQYF	TGTGCCAGCAGGGGGGGGCGCCTCGGCACAGATACGCAGTATTTT
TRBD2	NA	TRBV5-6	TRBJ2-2	CASSSGTSAYTGELFF	TGTGCCAGCAGCTCCGGGACTAGCGCTTACACCGGGGAGCTGTTTTTT
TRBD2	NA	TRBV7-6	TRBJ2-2	CASSKLAGAENTGELFF	TGTGCCAGCAGCAAACTAGCGGGGGCCGAAAACACCGGGGAGCTGTTTTTT
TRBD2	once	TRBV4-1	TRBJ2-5	CASSHGTSGSKETQYF	TGCGCCAGCAGCCACGGGACTAGCGGGAGCAAAGAGACCCAGTACTTC
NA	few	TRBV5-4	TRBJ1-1	CASSLNGGEAFF	TGTGCCAGCAGCTTGAATGGGGGCGAAGCTTTCTTT
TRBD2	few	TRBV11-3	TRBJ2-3	CASSSGLAGGQGRGDTQYF	TGTGCCAGCAGCTCGGGACTAGCGGGGGGCCAGGGTAGAGGAGATACGCAGTATTTT
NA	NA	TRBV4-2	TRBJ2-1	CASSPRAGDNEQFF	TGTGCCAGCAGCCCGAGAGCGGGTGACAATGAGCAGTTCTTC
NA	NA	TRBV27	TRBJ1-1	CASSPSWGGTEAFF	TGTGCCAGCAGTCCTAGTTGGGGGGGCACTGAAGCTTTCTTT